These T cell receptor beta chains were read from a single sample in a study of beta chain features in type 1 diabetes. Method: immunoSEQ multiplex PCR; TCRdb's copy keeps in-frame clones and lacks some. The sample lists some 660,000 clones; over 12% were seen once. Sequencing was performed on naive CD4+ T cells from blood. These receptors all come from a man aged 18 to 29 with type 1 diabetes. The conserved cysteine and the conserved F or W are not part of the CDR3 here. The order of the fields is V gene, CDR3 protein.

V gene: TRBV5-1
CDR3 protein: ASSSNAARRSIEQF

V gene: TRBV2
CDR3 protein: ASRSLDEGLYEQY

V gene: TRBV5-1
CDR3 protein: ASSLTTGGGNTEAF

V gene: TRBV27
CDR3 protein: ASRTGTGQEQY

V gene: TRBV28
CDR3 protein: AAGGGNTEAF

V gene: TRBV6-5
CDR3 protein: ASSYSSTSSYEQY

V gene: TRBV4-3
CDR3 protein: ASSQDAGQPQH

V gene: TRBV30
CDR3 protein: AWSRQGGVDTQY

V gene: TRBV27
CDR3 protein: ASSPTGTSGTQETQY

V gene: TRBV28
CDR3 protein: ASSRDRGLNTGELF

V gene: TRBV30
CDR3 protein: AWARTGVNYGYT

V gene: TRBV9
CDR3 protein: ASSVSGYSNQPQH

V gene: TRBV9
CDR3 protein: ASSVDGERQPQH

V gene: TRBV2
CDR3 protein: ASSEVGRNQPQH

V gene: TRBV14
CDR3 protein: ASSQGGLWYGYT

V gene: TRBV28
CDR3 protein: ASSYTGGGSPLH

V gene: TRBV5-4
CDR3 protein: ASSLDGRAYNEQF

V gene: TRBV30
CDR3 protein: AVQGRGGYT

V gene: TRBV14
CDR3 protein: ASSLTGQYYNEQF

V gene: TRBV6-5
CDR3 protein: ARVSAAFHEQY

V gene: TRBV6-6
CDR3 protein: ATDRGEYEQY

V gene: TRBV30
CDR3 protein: AWSLTRDSASNQPQH